Presented here are 2 T cell receptor beta chains from one specimen sequenced in a study of blood T cell repertoires in COVID-19. Data came from immunoSEQ multiplex PCR; TCRdb stores just in-frame clones and leaves some out. The data hold about 120,000 clones, with around 86% observed a single time. Sample: peripheral blood. These receptors were taken from a woman aged 70-85 years with acute or convalescent COVID-19.

This clone was seen once. The chain couples TRBV20-1 to TRBJ1-4; perhaps TRBD1 as D (5 bases). CDR1 is DFQATT, CDR2 SNEGSKA, per germline (reference sequence). The germline V and J ends were trimmed by 3 bases and 5 bases, with 19 bases remaining between them. The CDR3 is 16 amino acids. DNA of the CDR3: TGCAGTGCTAGTAGGAAGACGACAGCACCAAATGAAAAACTGTTTTTT. The encoded protein is CSASRKTTAPNEKLFF.

This chain uses TRBV5-1 with TRBJ2-3; 11 bases are shared with TRBD2. This CDR3 is built from 16 residues. Germline V gives CDR1 SGHRS, CDR2 YFSETQ. V was pared by 4 bases and J by 1 base, with 5 bases of the junction left unmatched. The CDR3 DNA is TGCGCCAGCAGCACCGAGACTAGCGGGGGCACAGATACGCAGTATTTT. Translated, it gives CASSTETSGGTDTQYF. The entire variable domain, with the rest obtained from reference TRBV5-1 and TRBJ2-3, is as follows: KAGVTQTPRYLIKTRGQQVTLSCSPISGHRSVSWYQQTPGQGLQFLFEYFSETQRNKGNFPGRFSGRQFSNSRSEMNVSTLELGDSALYLCASSTETSGGTDTQYFGPGTRLTVL.